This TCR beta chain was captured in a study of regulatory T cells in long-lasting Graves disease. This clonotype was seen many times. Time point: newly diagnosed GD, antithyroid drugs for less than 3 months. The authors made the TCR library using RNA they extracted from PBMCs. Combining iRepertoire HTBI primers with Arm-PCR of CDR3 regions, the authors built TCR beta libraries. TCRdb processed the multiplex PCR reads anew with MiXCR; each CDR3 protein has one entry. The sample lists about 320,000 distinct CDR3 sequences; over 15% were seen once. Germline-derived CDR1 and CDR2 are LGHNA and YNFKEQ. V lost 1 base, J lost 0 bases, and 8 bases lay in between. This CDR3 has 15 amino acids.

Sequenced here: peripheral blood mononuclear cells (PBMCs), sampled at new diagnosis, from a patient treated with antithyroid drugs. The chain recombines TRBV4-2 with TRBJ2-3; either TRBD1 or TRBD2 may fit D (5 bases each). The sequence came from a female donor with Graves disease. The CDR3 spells CASSQVGGSTDTQYF. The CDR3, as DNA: TGTGCCAGCAGCCAAGTTGGGGGAAGCACAGATACGCAGTATTTT.